Listed below are T cell receptor beta chains from one sample, sequenced in a study of T cell responses to AZD1222 COVID-19 vaccine. Profiled with immunoSEQ multiplex PCR; TCRdb holds only in-frame clones, not every one. The sample lists 150,000 to 200,000 clones, approximately 90% occurring once. The sequences come from peripheral blood, collected 28 days after the second AZD1222 dose. The receptors derive from an adult who received the AZD1222 COVID-19 vaccine. The CDR3 runs from the conserved cysteine through the conserved F or W. Each record gives: J gene, D gene, V gene, clone size, CDR3 length, CDR3 protein, CDR3 DNA. The D gene is left open where the match is weak. Expanded clones are given a class, and other clones once, few, many or no size at all.

TRBJ1-1 . TRBV9 . 14 CASSAQGGNTEAFF TGTGCCAGCAGCGCGCAGGGAGGGAACACTGAAGCTTTCTTT
TRBJ1-6 TRBD1 TRBV9 . 16 CASSERDRGLGSPLHF TGTGCCAGCAGCGAACGGGACAGGGGGTTAGGTTCACCCCTCCACTTT
TRBJ1-6 . TRBV25-1 . 14 CASSGQTYNSPLHF TGTGCCAGCAGTGGACAGACCTATAATTCACCCCTCCACTTT
TRBJ2-7 . TRBV28 . 14 CASSLSLPNYEQYF TGTGCCAGCAGTTTATCCCTGCCCAACTACGAGCAGTACTTC
TRBJ2-1 TRBD1 TRBV5-6 once 15 CASSLVTGAGNEQFF TGTGCCAGCAGCTTGGTGACAGGGGCTGGCAATGAGCAGTTCTTC
TRBJ1-2 . TRBV12-3/TRBV12-4 . 13 CASSSPGSNGYTF TGTGCCAGCAGTTCCCCGGGGAGCAATGGCTACACCTTC
TRBJ2-7 . TRBV4-3 . 15 CASSQDLRTVYEQYF TGCGCCAGCAGCCAAGATCTTAGGACAGTGTACGAGCAGTACTTC
TRBJ2-7 TRBD2 TRBV5-1 . 16 CASSFLTSGISYEQYF TGCGCCAGCAGCTTCCTGACTAGCGGGATTTCCTACGAGCAGTACTTC
TRBJ1-4 TRBD1 TRBV27 . 16 CASSPIPGTGREKLFF TGTGCCAGCAGTCCAATTCCCGGGACAGGGCGCGAAAAACTGTTTTTT
TRBJ2-7 . TRBV7-2 . 12 CASSFWAGEQYF TGTGCCAGCAGCTTCTGGGCAGGCGAGCAGTACTTC
TRBJ1-1 . TRBV12-5 once 15 CASGKTGTSNTEAFF TGTGCTAGTGGCAAAACCGGGACCTCGAACACTGAAGCTTTCTTT
TRBJ1-5 . TRBV5-5 . 14 CASSPGTSNQPQHF TGTGCCAGCAGCCCCGGTACTAGCAATCAGCCCCAGCATTTT
TRBJ1-1 . TRBV27 . 11 CASKYNTEAFF TGTGCCAGCAAATATAACACTGAAGCTTTCTTT
TRBJ2-7 . TRBV6-5 . 15 CASSYRGPNWDEQYF TGTGCCAGCAGTTACCGGGGACCTAATTGGGACGAGCAGTACTTC
TRBJ2-7 . TRBV27 once 14 CASRPTGSYYEQYF TGTGCCAGCAGACCCACGGGATCCTACTACGAGCAGTACTTC
TRBJ2-7 TRBD2 TRBV4-2 . 16 CASSQEHLAGYYEQYF TGTGCCAGCAGCCAAGAACACCTAGCGGGGTACTACGAGCAGTACTTC
TRBJ2-2 TRBD2 TRBV19 once 16 CASSIIAGGVTGELFF TGTGCCAGTAGTATAATTGCGGGAGGGGTCACCGGGGAGCTGTTTTTT
TRBJ2-2 . TRBV5-1 . 16 CASSLEQAQNTGELFF TGCGCCAGCAGCTTGGAACAGGCCCAGAACACCGGGGAGCTGTTTTTT
TRBJ2-7 TRBD2 TRBV19 . 17 CASRGGPAGGSGYEQYF TGTGCCAGCAGGGGGGGTCCAGCGGGAGGTTCGGGCTACGAGCAGTACTTC
TRBJ1-2 . TRBV9 . 13 CASSVGGIYGYTF TGTGCCAGCAGCGTAGGAGGGATTTATGGCTACACCTTC
TRBJ2-1 . TRBV7-3 . 14 CASSSSGRAGEQFF TGTGCCAGCAGCTCAAGCGGTAGGGCCGGTGAGCAGTTCTTC
TRBJ1-2 . TRBV10-2 . 13 CASSESGDYGYTF TGCGCCAGCAGTGAGTCGGGGGACTATGGCTACACCTTC
TRBJ1-3 TRBD1 TRBV15 . 17 CATSISRQGPAGNTIYF TGTGCCACCAGCATCTCCCGACAGGGGCCGGCTGGAAACACCATATATTTT
TRBJ2-7 TRBD1 TRBV4-1 . 14 CASSATGSLYEQYF TGCGCCAGCAGTGCGACAGGGAGCTTGTACGAGCAGTACTTC
TRBJ1-4 . TRBV6-2/TRBV6-3 . 19 CASSYTLHEETATNEKLFF TGTGCCAGCAGTTATACGTTACATGAGGAGACAGCAACTAATGAAAAACTGTTTTTT
TRBJ1-2 . TRBV19 once 17 CASSTPGLASGFYGYTF TGTGCCAGTAGTACCCCAGGACTCGCCTCAGGGTTCTATGGCTACACCTTC